This TCR beta chain was profiled in a study of blood T cell repertoires in COVID-19. TCRdb's table, derived via immunoSEQ multiplex PCR, lists solely in-frame clones and lacks some. The table shows under 450,000 clones, with over 75% occurring only once. Germline V gene sequence: CDR1 MNHEY, CDR2 SMNVEV (reference sequence). V was cut by 2 bases and J by 6 bases, with 10 bases left in between. The CDR3 sequence is 14 residues long. Symptom resolution, clearance, or two negative PCRs marked the recovered donors of Cohort 3. The TCR comes from a man aged 30 to 45 who had recovered from COVID-19. This chain uses TRBV27 with TRBJ1-4; tentative D call: TRBD1 (5 bases). Material: PBMCs or T cells enriched from blood (not recorded which). The CDR3 bases are TGTGCCAGCAGTTTACGGGGAGGGGATGAAAAACTGTTTTTT. It specifies CASSLRGGDEKLFF.